These T cell receptor beta chains were read from a single sample in a study of tumor and adjacent non-tumor tissue in lung cancer. Using its own MiXCR run on the multiplex PCR reads, TCRdb lists one record per CDR3 protein. This table holds 75,000 to 95,000 distinct CDR3 sequences, roughly 77% found once. The sequenced sample consisted of distant non-tumor lung tissue. These receptor sequences come from a woman between 50 and 59 years old with non-small cell lung cancer. CDR3s include the opening cysteine and the closing phenylalanine or tryptophan. A D gene is named only where the DNA matches it firmly. Clone size is shown for a subset of rows, as once, few, many or a class of expanded clone.

abundance	d_gene	v_gene	j_gene	CDR3aa	CDR3nt
-	-	TRBV2	TRBJ1-4	CASGGWDEKLFF	TGTGCCAGCGGGGGTTGGGATGAGAAACTGTTTTTT
-	-	TRBV2	TRBJ2-2	CASSTGWNTGELFF	TGTGCCAGCAGTACAGGGTGGAACACCGGGGAGCTGTTTTTT
-	TRBD2	TRBV6-1	TRBJ2-7	CTSSEAIRTSGTYEQYF	TGTACCAGCAGTGAAGCGATTCGGACTAGCGGAACCTACGAGCAGTACTTC
few	-	TRBV19	TRBJ2-7	CASSDRTALEQYF	TGTGCCAGTAGTGACAGGACAGCGCTCGAGCAGTACTTC
-	-	TRBV20-1	TRBJ2-1	CSARYGATVGNEQLF	TGTAGTGCCCGCTATGGGGCTACTGTGGGTAACGAGCAGTTGTTC
-	-	TRBV6-6	TRBJ1-5	CASTYGQGTNQPQHF	TGTGCCAGCACTTACGGCCAGGGTACTAATCAACCCCAGCATTTT
-	TRBD1	TRBV28	TRBJ1-5	CASIPRYRGNQPPHF	TGTGCCAGCATTCCGAGGTACAGGGGGAATCAGCCCCCGCATTTT
-	-	TRBV20-1	TRBJ2-6	CSTGRDGFSSSGANVLTF	TGCAGTACTGGCAGGGACGGCTTCTCTTCCTCTGGGGCCAACGTCCTGACTTTC
many	-	TRBV10-3	TRBJ2-1	CAISGQVQNNEQFF	TGTGCCATCAGTGGACAGGTCCAAAACAATGAGCAGTTCTTC
once	TRBD2	TRBV6-6	TRBJ2-5	CASSRPGLAGGIETQYF	TGTGCCAGTAGTAGGCCTGGACTAGCGGGAGGCATAGAGACCCAGTACTTC